This T cell receptor (beta chain) was sequenced for a study of T cell responses to AZD1222 COVID-19 vaccine (dated by TCRdb to the early 2020s). At the level of the whole study: AZD1222 recipients whose second dose came at about 4 weeks and those whose second dose came at about 12 weeks were combined into one group, since spike-specific TCR depth and breadth did not differ between the two schedules. TCR sequencing was performed for more than 230 trial participants, of whom about 210 were given two doses of AZD1222 and around 25 were given two doses of MenACWY control vaccine. Trial participants were enrolled into age subgroups of 18-55, 56-69 and 70-plus years, which contained roughly 150, 30 and 60 TCR-sequenced participants, respectively.

Reading the label with the study, this specimen's time point is: baseline before first vaccination. Vaccinee samples came from UK trials COV001 and COV002, including a single-blind randomized controlled phase 2/3 trial of AZD1222 (ChAdOx1 nCoV-19) in healthy adults. Trial participant PBMC samples were collected at day 0 and day 28 after the second dose for TCRbeta chain sequencing. Overall study results and their limits: Reportedly, close to half of the unique spike-specific TCRs recognized epitopes lying outside the regions that are mutated in the B.1.351 and B.1.1.7 variants. Because no samples from the day 14 peak response were available, repertoires could be characterized only after the peak T cell response. After two AZD1222 doses, both the breadth and the depth of spike-specific TCRs were significantly higher than at day 0 and than in MenACWY recipients. The 56-69-year group was small, and its depth increase did not reach significance, likely because of low power. CD4 TCRs associated with the vaccine covered the entire spike protein, and the dominant responses were in regions 160-218 and 743-854. Conclusions about previously exposed vaccinees are limited, since just 6 or 7 AZD1222 recipients were seropositive for SARS-CoV-2 at baseline. Participants were mostly white British, with more females than males. The authors suggested clonal diversity may have been underestimated.

Inclusive of the bounding cysteine and phenylalanine, the CDR3 is 15 residues long. Only the CDR3 DNA is retained, 45 bases long and in frame from the first base. The CDR1 and CDR2 encoded by the germline V gene are MNHEY and SVGEGT. Trimming removed 6 bases from V and 4 bases from J; the gene matches leave 3 bases unexplained. The CDR3 regions of human TCRbeta chains were subjected to immunosequencing. On the authors' methods: TCRs in the repertoires were compared against a reference library of SARS-CoV-2-specific TCRs that had been generated with the MIRA antigen-specificity platform. Breadth meant the fraction of unique TCRs that were SARS-CoV-2-associated, whereas depth meant the fraction of total T cells that were SARS-CoV-2-associated. Using the MIRA data, every spike-specific TCR was mapped to the spike region that the TCR reacted to and assigned to either a CD4 or a CD8 class. Log10-transformed breadth and depth values were compared by one-way ANOVA with Sidak's multiple comparisons tests. Imported from immuneACCESS, the table was reduced by TCRdb to in-frame sequences with V and J called. These copies leave out some clones; in studies compared against another copy, an unresolved V gene accounts for under half, and the cause of the remainder is not known. From that table come the V and J calls and clone size; the DNA was used to work out D and trimming. The sample has 50,000 to 55,000 clones on record, approximately 84% of them singletons. The ten largest clonotypes hold roughly 30% of the sample.

As concerns this clone: Its specific antigen is unknown. Base qualities are not at hand, and no much larger clone is one base apart.

The TCR originated in an adult in good health. The chain is encoded by TRBV6-2 or TRBV6-3 joined to TRBJ2-2, and TRBD2 matches 12 of the central bases. Sequenced here: peripheral blood, sampled on day 0 of AZD1222 vaccination. The sequenced DNA: TGTGCCAGCAGCGGACTAGCGGGATCCACCGGGGAGCTGTTTTTT. This codes for CASSGLAGSTGELFF.